This note documents a single T cell receptor beta chain sequence. Per the original data handling: Researchers report that nucleated cell counts were estimated from reference gene primer amplification. TCRdb keeps only in-frame clones here, not all; method: immunoSEQ multiplex PCR. V and J calls plus clone size are reproduced from that table; the DNA served to infer D and trimming. The profile shows about 66,000 clones, 82% of them singletons. The sample comes from a study of blood T cell repertoires in COVID-19. Study-wide background: Acute and convalescent COVID-19 samples came from the United States, Italy and Spain. In each case, the material was cDNA or gDNA derived from T cells, B-cell-depleted T cells, or PBMCs.

The specimen sequenced was peripheral blood. The sequence was obtained from a man aged 60-69 years with acute or convalescent COVID-19.

The CDR3 coding sequence is TGTGCCACCAGCACCCAAACAGGGTCGACCTATGGCTACACCTTC. Protein product: CATSTQTGSTYGYTF. The rearrangement joins TRBV15 to TRBJ1-2, with a possible D match to TRBD1 (6 bases). This CDR3 spans 15 amino acids. In germline, CDR1 is LNHNV, CDR2 YYDKDF (reference sequence). With 4 bases removed from V and 4 bases from J, the gap between germline ends came to 16 bases. Based on the CDR3 plus reference TRBV15 and TRBJ1-2, the full variable domain is DAMVIQNPRYQVTQFGKPVTLSCSQTLNHNVMYWYQQKSSQAPKLLFHYYDKDFNNEADTPDNFQSRRPNTSFCFLDIRSPGLGDTAMYLCATSTQTGSTYGYTFGSGTRLTVV.